This T cell receptor (beta chain) is from a study of cytomegalovirus exposure and HLA in healthy donors (dated by TCRdb to about 2017). Study-wide context: According to an earlier analysis of a few hundred of the donors, some 170 million T cells yielded some 120 million unique TCR beta sequences and about 300 Gb of sequence data. About 310 gigabases of sequencing data and 80 million or so unique TCR sequences were included in an early release covering about 620 HLA-typed donors. The genetic ancestry cluster associated with self-reported Caucasian donors included 80% to 90% of the 300 to 450 genotyped donors. The aim of the study was to test whether cataloging public T cell receptors could identify signatures of past pathogen exposure. The study used immunosequencing to profile the T cell repertoires of about 670 subjects and linked those repertoires to cytomegalovirus serostatus. Besides the first cohort of 666 subjects, a separate validation cohort made up of roughly 120 different subjects was used. To predict cytomegalovirus infection status, the study combined high-throughput TCR immunosequencing, statistical association of individual TCRs with disease status, and machine learning. A later analysis re-examined previously published TCR beta repertoires from hundreds of donors and added high-resolution HLA genotyping to investigate patterns of TCR occurrence. Rather than drawing on any new phenotypic data, the later analysis identified candidate immune exposures from TCR beta sequences and the way those sequences occurred across donors. An earlier analysis of some 500 of the donors used high-throughput TCR beta sequencing to judge whether each TCR beta V gene segment behaved as functional or pseudogenic. Donor age, sex, ethnicity and CMV serostatus were compiled together with the repertoire data. A later genetic analysis took genome-wide SNP genotypes for about 55% of the 666 donors and used that subset as a discovery cohort. Every repertoire in the discovery cohort had been generated on one and the same sequencing platform. Class I and class II HLA loci were covered by the typing at four-digit resolution. Typing coverage varied by locus: roughly 620-640 donors for A, B, C, DRB1 and DQB1; some 520 for DQA1; some 610 for DPA1; around 490 for DPB1. Roughly 5 DR-DQ haplotypes were treated as single units for association and clustering because of strong linkage in the cohort. Across approximately 420 genotyped donors of the cohort, an average of about 240,000 unique TCR beta nucleotide sequences per donor were sequenced, and roughly 20% of those sequences were non-productive. Overall results and qualifications from the work: CMV serostatus was the only immune exposure information available for the cohort. According to a later analysis, most CMV-associated TCR beta chains appeared to be HLA-restricted, and the HLA associations seemed to be driven largely by CMV exposure. In a later analysis, HLA-associated TCR beta chains were found to be more clonally expanded and to have lower generation probabilities than equally common non-associated chains. An earlier analysis of approximately 600 of the donors showed that most TCR beta V segments appeared in productive rearrangements either about 87% or about 30% of the time, which broadly matched IMGT annotations. The authors suggested that the approach could potentially be extended to other disease states and immunological phenotypes. Linkage disequilibrium might explain the correlated functional status among segregating V segments, but an unknown experimental factor could not be excluded. Because some donors lacked HLA typing at each locus, the association tests relied only on the typed subset. In this cohort, only TCR beta chains were sequenced, and detectable features were limited by the absence of alpha or paired-chain data. A later analysis associated 17,000 or so TCR beta sequences with specific HLA alleles at a false discovery rate of 0.05. The classifier was reported to diagnose cytomegalovirus status with high specificity and sensitivity in both the original and validation cohorts. Presence/absence analyses assumed roughly uniform sequencing depth across donors, an assumption that may not hold. A group of highly shared sequence variants was considered likely to be a technical artifact of the sequencing pipeline. According to a later analysis, parvovirus B19, influenza, CMV and Epstein-Barr virus appeared linked to several top co-occurrence clusters. Compared with the roughly 670-donor mean, donors in an Asian-associated ancestry cluster had fewer N-insertions in productive TCRs, according to a later genetic analysis. The earlier analysis of fewer than 750 of the donors excluded seventeen rarely observed V segments, including chromosome 9 orphons, because counts were too low. In vitro tests confirmed that a few of the cytomegalovirus-associated TCR beta chains recognize cytomegalovirus antigens. An association between a missense DCLRE1C variant and V-gene and J-gene trimming of TCR beta chains was found in a later genetic analysis and replicated in an independent cohort. The study gave a list of under 200 TCR beta chains associated with cytomegalovirus. The 87-base-pair reads could not distinguish some IMGT-functional V segments, including TRBV6-2 and TRBV6-3, so those segments were excluded. A further reported finding was that TCR beta sequences accurately predicted the HLA-A and HLA-B alleles for most subjects in the first cohort. When HLA alleles, especially DR and DQ, strongly co-occurred, TCR associations were difficult to assign to individual alleles. While some public TCRs were present in many individuals, most TCR sequences turned up only very rarely across donors. In a later analysis, the rate of TCR association differed among HLA loci, with DRB1 alleles having the most associated TCRs and HLA-C alleles having the fewest.

A word on this clone: Its cognate antigen has yet to be identified. Per-nucleotide qualities are absent, and no much larger clonotype sits a single base away.

The cohort was made up of 666 healthy bone marrow donors. At the time of sampling, every cohort member was nominally healthy, though immune exposures that went unrecorded were likely present. The donor tested CMV seronegative and was one of the 352 seronegative cohort members. Each donor provided a peripheral blood sample, and peripheral blood mononuclear cells were used for TCR beta sequencing. The Qiagen DNeasy Blood Extraction Kit was used to extract genomic DNA from the blood cell samples. The library was prepared using the immunoSEQ multiplex PCR assay. A mixture of 60 forward primers for TCR Vbeta segments and 13 reverse primers for TCR Jbeta segments was used in the multiplex PCR. The CDR3 region of rearranged TCR beta genes was amplified from genomic DNA by a multiplex PCR assay. The Illumina HiSeq System was used to sequence the amplified TCR beta libraries as 87-base-pair reads. Turning to the authors' computational methods: Across the 500 to 850 repertoires, a later analysis counted some 81 million unique TCR beta chains, around 11 million of which were shared by at least two donors. To remove PCR and sequencing errors, raw reads were error-corrected and collapsed into unique sequences using a nearest-neighbor algorithm that merged closely related sequences. V, D and J gene segments were assigned by aligning CDR3 sequences to IMGT reference sequences. For a sequence to be retained, at least a six-nucleotide match to both a V gene segment and a J gene segment was required. Rearrangements were classified as productive when the CDR3 lacked stop codons and remained in frame with V and J, and all other rearrangements were classified as non-productive. CDR3 was defined by IMGT convention, running from the second conserved V-encoded cysteine to the conserved J-encoded phenylalanine. In an earlier analysis of roughly 610 of the donors, sequences lacking an unambiguous match to a single V gene segment were excluded. In an earlier analysis of approximately 590 of the donors, a V segment was called functional when productive rearrangements were above 56.7%, and segregating when the standard deviation between donors exceeded 5%. To diagnose cytomegalovirus status from the catalog of TCR beta chain sequences, a statistical classification framework was built. In a later analysis, TCR nucleotide sequences were compared against IMGT/GENE-DB human TR gene sequences so that V and J genes could be assigned. Using the TCRdist pipeline, a later analysis assigned CDR3 sequences along with most-parsimonious VDJ recombination scenarios. In a later analysis, each TCR beta chain was defined by its CDR3 amino acid sequence together with its V-gene family, and reads lacking a unique V-gene family were excluded. As a way to deal with suspected cross-contamination and a sequencing artifact, a later analysis dropped hundreds of nucleotide sequences that were highly shared and had low generation probability. In a later analysis, a clonal expansion index was calculated for each public chain from normalized within-repertoire ranks of inferred template counts. A later analysis computed generation probabilities with a VDJ recombination model fitted to out-of-frame rearrangements, and checked the results against IGoR. In a later analysis, hypergeometric tests were used to score TCR-TCR, TCR-HLA and TCR-CMV co-occurrence, with a repertoire-size bias correction applied to TCR pairs. A later analysis estimated false discovery rates by permuting HLA or CMV assignments 20 times. In a later analysis, co-occurring TCRs were grouped using DBSCAN, and TCRdist sequence similarity was added for clustering within HLA-allele-positive subsets. Co-occurrence clustering excluded repertoires with fewer than 30,000 or more than 120,000 public chains, plus five with anomalous nucleotide sharing. Here the immuneACCESS table is served through TCRdb, limited to in-frame sequences with V and J called. Missing clones are a known gap in these copies; in checked studies unresolved V genes cover under half, and the rest lacks a known reason. Clone size and the V and J calls come from that table; the DNA yielded D and trimming. Recorded for this sample are approximately 150,000 clones; roughly 79% of them occurred a single time. Around 1.5% of the sample belongs to the ten largest clones.

The CDR3, from cysteine to phenylalanine, totals 15 residues. Only the CDR3 region is kept as DNA, spanning 45 bases read in frame from base 1. According to the germline V gene, CDR1 reads LGHNT and CDR2 reads FRNRAP. V gives up 6 bases and J gives up 4 bases, and the segment between their germline ends measures 15 bases. Sequenced input: PBMCs. This TCR came from a young woman in good health and CMV-seronegative. This chain joins TRBV12-5 to TRBJ2-2, and perhaps TRBD1 as D gene, on 6 matching bases. The sequenced DNA is TGTGCTAGTGGCCACAGGGACCCCCTCACCGGGGAGCTGTTTTTT. The encoded protein is CASGHRDPLTGELFF. The variable domain in full, with residues beyond the CDR3 obtained from the reference TRBV12-5 and TRBJ2-2 genes, is DARVTQTPRHKVTEMGQEVTMRCQPILGHNTVFWYRQTMMQGLELLAYFRNRAPLDDSGMPKDRFSAEMPDATLATLKIQPSEPRDSAVYFCASGHRDPLTGELFFGEGSRLTVL.